What follows describes a single T cell receptor beta chain. Here immunoSEQ multiplex PCR was the method, and the copy in TCRdb shows in-frame clones only, minus some. The repertoire consists of about 91,000 clones, with around 72% occurring once and the leading ten covering 11% to 15%. This specimen comes from a study of radiotherapy plus CTLA-4 blockade in lung cancer. The V segment lost 5 bases and the J segment 5 bases; nucleotides outside the gene matches: 7. This CDR3 has 16 residues. Germline loops: CDR1 MNHNY, CDR2 SVGAGI (reference sequence). V is TRBV6-6 and J is TRBJ2-1; 12 nucleotides agree with TRBD2. The material sequenced was peripheral blood, taken from a patient treated with radiotherapy plus ipilimumab. The origin of this receptor is a human donor with non-small cell lung cancer that progressed on radiotherapy plus ipilimumab. The CDR3 DNA reads TGTGCCAGCAGTGCGCGGACTAGCGGGGCCGACAATGAGCAGTTCTTC. This sequence encodes CASSARTSGADNEQFF.